This entry lists 19 T cell receptor beta chains sequenced from one sample in a study of T-cell reconstitution after alpha-beta-depleted transplantation in children. Unique molecular identifiers were built into the TCRbeta library. Using its own MiXCR run on the PCR reads, TCRdb lists one record per CDR3 protein. This sample has more than 40,000 distinct CDR3 sequences, with roughly 52% found just once. The sequenced sample was peripheral blood, obtained before TCRalphabeta/CD19-depleted stem cell transplant. These receptors originate from a boy in the first two years of life with SCID, due to receive a stem cell transplant.

The rearrangement links TRBV9 to TRBJ2-7; D not resolved. Germline V gene data show CDR1 as SGDLS and CDR2 as YYNGEE. The CDR3 contains 13 residues. V was pared by 1 base and J by 5 bases, with 10 bases between. The CDR3 DNA sequence: TGTGCCAGCAGCGTATGGGGTGAGGACGAGCAGTACTTC. Its protein is CASSVWGEDEQYF.

V and J are TRBV20-1 and TRBJ1-1, with D possibly matching TRBD1 (6 bases). CDR3 length equals 15 residues. Per the germline V gene, CDR1 is DFQATT and CDR2 is SNEGSKA (reference sequence). Trimming took 2 bases from V and 0 from J, leaving 13 bases between them. This chain's CDR3 is CSARRSGVMNTEAFF. The CDR3 DNA reads as TGCAGTGCTAGACGATCAGGGGTGATGAACACTGAAGCTTTCTTT.

The chain employs TRBV28 and TRBJ2-1; a possible D gene is TRBD2 (6 bases). Deletions cut 3 bases from V and 3 bases from J, with 9 bases between. Germline V gene data show CDR1 as MDHEN and CDR2 as SYDVKM. The CDR3 has 14 amino acids. The CDR3 loop is CASSLRRVYNEQFF. CDR3 nucleotide sequence: TGTGCCAGCAGTTTGCGGAGGGTCTACAATGAGCAGTTCTTC.

This chain connects TRBV7-2 to TRBJ2-5; D uncertain. Germline V gene lookup returns CDR1 SGHTA and CDR2 FQGNSA. CDR3 length: 14 amino acids. Trimming removed 4 bases from V and 0 bases from J, with 9 bases in between. CDR3 DNA: TGTGCCAGCAGCTCCGAATGGTACCAAGAGACCCAGTACTTC. It encodes CASSSEWYQETQYF.

This clonotype turned up a few times. The chain couples TRBV6-5 to TRBJ2-7, with D perhaps assigned TRBD1 or TRBD2 (5 bases each). The V end was cut by 8 bases, the J end by 6 bases, with 14 bases between. Germline CDR1 reads MNHEY; CDR2 reads SVGAGI. The CDR3 sequence is 12 residues long. CDR3 coding DNA: TGTGCCAGCGGCCTCCCTGGGGGCGAGCAGTACTTC. This translates into CASGLPGGEQYF.

The table lists this clonotype with a few counts. The rearrangement joins TRBV4-3 to TRBJ2-7; no clear D gene. Germline CDR1 LGHNA, CDR2 YSLEER. The CDR3 contains 14 residues. V was shortened by 0 bases and J by 3 bases, with 9 bases between the two germline ends. CDR3 in amino acids: CASSQDLDSYEQYF. DNA for the CDR3: TGCGCCAGCAGCCAAGATCTTGATAGCTACGAGCAGTACTTC.

CDR3 in amino acids: CATETYGVPSYGYTF. CDR3 DNA: TGTGCCACCGAAACCTATGGGGTTCCCAGCTATGGCTACACCTTC. This chain joins TRBV6-2 or TRBV6-3 and TRBJ1-2; D is uncertain. The germline V gene has CDR1 MNHEY and CDR2 SVGEGT. CDR3 length: 15 residues. Trimming took off 10 bases at V and 4 bases at J, with 22 bases between the two ends.

This clonotype was counted a few times. This chain connects TRBV27 to TRBJ2-3; D is perhaps TRBD1 (6 bases). Germline values: CDR1 MNHEY, CDR2 SMNVEV (reference sequence). The CDR3 contains 16 residues. V was pared by 5 bases and J by 0 bases, with 15 bases between. CDR3 DNA: TGTGCCAGCAGTGACCGGTACAGGGTAAGCACAGATACGCAGTATTTT. Encoded protein: CASSDRYRVSTDTQYF.

The chain combines TRBV7-2 with TRBJ1-6, with a weak D call TRBD1 (5 bases). CDR1 is SGHTA, CDR2 FQGNSA, per germline. Trimming took off 1 base at V and 13 bases at J, with 17 bases between the two ends. The CDR3 contains 15 residues. The CDR3 sequence: CASSLVGVQRGPLHF. The CDR3 bases are TGTGCCAGCAGCTTAGTGGGGGTTCAAAGGGGCCCCCTCCACTTT.

The rearrangement joins TRBV11-2 to TRBJ2-2, with D perhaps TRBD1 (6 bases). Per germline, CDR1 SGHAT and CDR2 FQNNGV. V lost 4 bases and J 3 bases, leaving 9 bases between the germline ends. The CDR3 consists of 14 residues. The CDR3 loop is CASSSGAHTGELFF. CDR3 in DNA: TGTGCCAGCAGCTCAGGGGCTCACACCGGGGAGCTGTTTTTT. The full variable domain, its missing parts supplied by reference TRBV11-2 and TRBJ2-2, is EAGVAQSPRYKIIEKRQSVAFWCNPISGHATLYWYQQILGQGPKLLIQFQNNGVVDDSQLPKDRFSAERLKGVDSTLKIQPAKLEDSAVYLCASSSGAHTGELFFGEGSRLTVL.

The rearrangement uses TRBV7-8 and TRBJ1-4; D might be TRBD1 (6 bases). This CDR3 has 15 residues. V shed 4 bases and J shed 6 bases, with 15 bases lying between them. From germline, CDR1 is SGHVS and CDR2 FQNEAQ. This CDR3 is CASSSGTFHDEKLFF. CDR3 in DNA: TGTGCCAGCAGCTCCGGGACATTCCATGATGAAAAACTGTTTTTT.

This clonotype was seen a few times. The genes are TRBV3-1 and TRBJ2-1; TRBD2 might be the D (6 bases). Deletions cut 3 bases from V and 5 bases from J, with 17 bases between. This CDR3 region has 16 residues. Germline V gene lookup returns CDR1 LGHDT and CDR2 YNNKEL (reference sequence). The CDR3 DNA follows: TGTGCCAGCAGCCAGGAGACCGGGACTCGGAACAATGAGCAGTTCTTC. Its protein product is CASSQETGTRNNEQFF.

The genes are TRBV9 and TRBJ2-5; possible D gene TRBD2, 6 bases. CDR3 length: 14 amino acids. V was shortened by 6 bases and J by 4 bases, with 16 bases between the two germline ends. Looked up from germline, CDR1 is SGDLS and CDR2 is YYNGEE. The DNA for the CDR3 is TGTGCCAGCAAGCAGTCGGGGGAAGGAGAGACCCAGTACTTC. Its protein product is CASKQSGEGETQYF. Using reference TRBV9 and TRBJ2-5 for the parts outside the CDR3, the full variable domain is DSGVTQTPKHLITATGQRVTLRCSPRSGDLSVYWYQQSLDQGLQFLIQYYNGEERAKGNILERFSAQQFPDLHSELNLSSLELGDSALYFCASKQSGEGETQYFGPGTRLLVL.

This clonotype was counted only a few times. V usage is TRBV18 and J usage is TRBJ2-2; D may correspond to TRBD1 or TRBD2 (5 bases each). This CDR3 is 13 amino acids long. The V end was cut by 2 bases, the J end by 5 bases, with 6 bases between. Germline values: CDR1 KGHSH, CDR2 LQKENI. Here the CDR3 DNA reads TGTGCCAGCTCACCAGAGGGGACCGGGGAGCTGTTTTTT. Amino acids: CASSPEGTGELFF.

The chain combines TRBV18 with TRBJ2-5, with 8 bases aligning to TRBD1. The germline V gene has CDR1 KGHSH and CDR2 LQKENI. The CDR3 runs 16 residues. V was pared by 3 bases and J by 2 bases, with 8 bases of the junction left unmatched. This chain's CDR3 is CASSPLTGVEQETQYF. The CDR3 coding sequence is TGTGCCAGCTCACCTCTGACAGGGGTCGAGCAAGAGACCCAGTACTTC.

The DNA of the CDR3 is TGCGCCAGCAGCCAAGATTGGATAGGGACCTCTGGGGCCAACGTCCTGACTTTC. This codes for CASSQDWIGTSGANVLTF. V gene TRBV4-3 combines with J gene TRBJ2-6; either TRBD1 or TRBD2 may fit D (5 bases each). The CDR3 contains 18 residues. In germline, CDR1 is LGHNA, CDR2 YSLEER. V lost 0 bases to trimming and J lost 0 bases, with 12 bases between them.

The J gene is TRBJ2-7, the V gene TRBV2; the match to TRBD1 covers 9 bases. Trimming took 11 bases from V and 3 from J; bases not matched to a gene: 5. Germline loops: CDR1 SNHLY, CDR2 FYNNEI. This CDR3 is 12 amino acids long. Here the CDR3 DNA reads TGTGCCTCCGGGACAGGGTTCTACGAGCAGTACTTC. Protein: CASGTGFYEQYF.

This clonotype has more than one count but fewer than ten. The CDR3 reads CASSPDRGEAYNEQFF. In nucleotides, the CDR3 is TGTGCCAGCAGTCCGGACAGGGGAGAAGCATACAATGAGCAGTTCTTC. The chain carries TRBV12-3 or TRBV12-4 and TRBJ2-1; TRBD1 agrees at 9 bases. Unmatched junction bases numbered 9, after V lost 5 bases and J lost 4 bases. The CDR3 contains 16 residues.

The V and J genes are TRBV20-1 and TRBJ2-1; no reliable D call. CDR3 length equals 13 residues. The V gene's germline CDR1 is DFQATT and CDR2 SNEGSKA (reference sequence). V lost 1 base and J 4 bases, leaving 8 bases between the germline ends. The CDR3 reads CSARAISYNEQFF. CDR3 nucleotide sequence: TGCAGTGCTAGAGCGATTTCGTACAATGAGCAGTTCTTC.